The 27 T cell receptor beta chains listed next were all sequenced from one sample in a study of T cells after yellow fever vaccination. A single record per CDR3 protein comes from TCRdb applying MiXCR to the 5' RACE reads. The sample consists of about 220,000 distinct CDR3 sequences, 3% to 4% of them appearing once. The material was CD4+ T cells sorted from PBMCs, obtained 10 days after the yellow fever booster vaccination. The receptors were sampled from a young man who received the YFV17D yellow fever vaccine.

This clonotype was seen only a few times. The rearrangement uses TRBV20-1 and TRBJ2-7; 12 positions match TRBD2. V gave up 3 bases and J gave up 2 bases; unmatched junction bases: 8. Per the germline V gene, CDR1 is DFQATT and CDR2 is SNEGSKA (reference sequence). This CDR3 is 16 amino acids long. CDR3 nucleotides: TGCAGTGCTAGTCACATACTAGCGGGGGGACCCTACGAGCAGTACTTC. Protein: CSASHILAGGPYEQYF.

This chain joins TRBV20-1 and TRBJ1-4; TRBD1 is a possible D gene (5 bases). V was cut by 5 bases and J by 3 bases, with 10 bases left in between. The CDR3 runs 13 residues. CDR1 is DFQATT and CDR2 is SNEGSKA in the germline V gene (reference sequence). The CDR3 reads CSALRGANEKLFF. The CDR3 DNA reads as TGCAGTGCTCTGAGAGGGGCTAATGAAAAACTGTTTTTT.

This clonotype has just a few counts. This chain links TRBV4-2 with TRBJ1-4, with D possibly matching TRBD1 (5 bases). Between the trimmed V and J ends, which lost 0 bases and 6 bases, there was a span of 14 bases. CDR1 is LGHNA and CDR2 is YNFKEQ in the germline V gene. The CDR3 spans 16 residues. CDR3 sequence (DNA): TGTGCCAGCAGCCAAGATGAGGGACGGCGAGATGAAAAACTGTTTTTT. Translated: CASSQDEGRRDEKLFF.

This clonotype was recorded many times. V gene TRBV5-1 combines with J gene TRBJ2-1; either TRBD1 or TRBD2 may fit D (7 bases each). CDR1 and CDR2 from the germline V gene are SGHRS and YFSETQ. V lost 3 bases to trimming and J lost 3 bases, with 16 bases between them. CDR3 length equals 16 residues. The CDR3 DNA reads TGCGCCAGCAGCTCTGACTCAGGGGGGGGCTACAATGAGCAGTTCTTC. Translating gives CASSSDSGGGYNEQFF.

This clonotype was seen repeatedly, ten times or more. The chain couples TRBV9 to TRBJ1-1; D is unresolved. This CDR3 spans 12 amino acids. Germline-derived CDR1 and CDR2 are SGDLS and YYNGEE. V lost 1 base, J lost 1 base, and 2 bases lay in between. The CDR3 spells CASSVSNTEAFF. CDR3 nucleotide sequence: TGTGCCAGCAGCGTATCGAACACTGAAGCTTTCTTT.

This clonotype was picked up many times. The gene calls are TRBV5-1 and TRBJ2-3; 11 bases are a match to TRBD2. Germline CDR1 and CDR2: SGHRS and YFSETQ. Unmatched junction bases numbered 5, after V lost 3 bases and J lost 2 bases. The CDR3 spans 16 residues. CDR3 residues: CASSSPTSGDTDTQYF. CDR3 coding DNA: TGCGCCAGCAGCTCCCCGACTAGCGGGGACACAGATACGCAGTATTTT.

This clonotype was counted at least ten times. The CDR3 DNA reads TGCAGCGCAAATGTCGGCGGCCGTAATGAAAAACTGTTTTTT. Translation: CSANVGGRNEKLFF. This chain connects TRBV29-1 to TRBJ1-4; D gene unclear. Germline assignment: CDR1 SQVTM and CDR2 ANQGSEA. Trimming took 7 bases from V and 4 from J, leaving 16 bases between them. The CDR3 has 14 amino acids.

The V and J genes are TRBV15 and TRBJ2-3; 7 bases match TRBD1. With V trimmed by 2 bases and J by 0 bases, 5 bases remained unmatched. CDR3 length: 16 amino acids. Per the germline V gene, CDR1 is LNHNV and CDR2 is YYDKDF (reference sequence). CDR3 nucleotide sequence: TGTGCCACCAGCAGACCTGGGACAGACAGCACAGATACGCAGTATTTT. Translation: CATSRPGTDSTDTQYF. The full variable domain, in which reference TRBV15 and TRBJ2-3 provide the parts outside the CDR3, is DAMVIQNPRYQVTQFGKPVTLSCSQTLNHNVMYWYQQKSSQAPKLLFHYYDKDFNNEADTPDNFQSRRPNTSFCFLDIRSPGLGDTAMYLCATSRPGTDSTDTQYFGPGTRLTVL.

There are a few counts of this clonotype. One junction end disagrees with the germline gene, perhaps due to a read error. V gene TRBV20-1 combines with J gene TRBJ2-1; no clear D gene. CDR3 size: 11 residues. The germline V gene has CDR1 DFQATT and CDR2 SNEGSKA (reference sequence). CDR3 sequence reads: CSASSNNEQFF. The CDR3, as DNA: TGCAGTGCTAGCTCCAACAATGAGCAGTTCTTC.

The gene calls are TRBV5-1 and TRBJ1-1; no firm D call. CDR3 size: 14 residues. Trimming removed 2 bases from V and 2 bases from J, with 10 bases in between. Germline V lookup: CDR1 SGHRS, CDR2 YFSETQ. Here the CDR3 reads CASSLQSTNTEAFF. CDR3 coding DNA: TGCGCCAGCAGCTTACAAAGTACCAACACTGAAGCTTTCTTT.

This clonotype appeared many times. The V gene is TRBV5-1, the J gene TRBJ2-5, with D tentatively TRBD1 (5 bases). The CDR3 covers 15 residues. Trimming took 1 base from V and 2 from J, leaving 12 bases between them. CDR1 is SGHRS and CDR2 is YFSETQ in the germline V gene. CDR3 DNA: TGCGCCAGCAGCTTGATCGGGCAGGGACAAGAGACCCAGTACTTC. Residues: CASSLIGQGQETQYF.

The CDR3 protein is CASSPRLGVYNEQFF. DNA for the CDR3: TGTGCCAGCAGCCCTCGCCTAGGAGTTTACAATGAGCAGTTCTTC. The chain combines TRBV3-1 with TRBJ2-1; the D is unclear. The CDR3 has 15 residues. Looked up from germline, CDR1 is LGHDT and CDR2 is YNNKEL (reference sequence). The ends were cut back, 4 bases at V and 4 bases at J, with 14 bases in the middle.

The gene calls are TRBV10-3 and TRBJ2-7; 8 nucleotides match TRBD1. Germline V CDR1 and CDR2: ENHRY, SYGVKD. The ends lost 6 bases at V and 2 bases at J; junction bases unmatched: 3. The CDR3 totals 13 residues. CDR3 coding DNA: TGTGCCATCAGCGGACAGGGCACCTACGAGCAGTACTTC. Its protein product is CAISGQGTYEQYF.

This clonotype was seen a few times. The chain links TRBV19 to TRBJ1-5; 9 bases are a match to TRBD1. This CDR3 has 15 residues. The germline CDR1 and CDR2 sequences are LNHDA and SQIVND (reference sequence). The V segment lost 8 bases and the J segment 5 bases; nucleotides outside the gene matches: 10. The chain's CDR3 is CASRDRDSFHQPQHF. The CDR3 region has the DNA TGTGCCAGTCGGGACAGGGATTCCTTTCATCAGCCCCAGCATTTT.

This clonotype occurred many times. The genes are TRBV7-9 and TRBJ1-1; unclear D gene. Germline V gives CDR1 SEHNR, CDR2 FQNEAQ (reference sequence). This CDR3 region has 14 residues. V was pared by 1 base and J by 1 base, with 7 bases between. CDR3 in amino acids: CASSLVSANTEAFF. The CDR3 DNA reads as TGTGCCAGCAGCTTAGTCTCGGCGAACACTGAAGCTTTCTTT.

This clonotype was recorded a few times. The chain uses TRBV7-6 and TRBJ1-2; 8 nucleotides align to TRBD1. The germline V gene has CDR1 SGHVS and CDR2 FNYEAQ. CDR3 size: 13 residues. The J segment lost 5 bases and the V segment lost 5 bases, leaving 4 bases of the junction unmatched. The CDR3 DNA reads as TGTGCCAGCAGCATGGGACAGGTGTATGGCTACACCTTC. It encodes CASSMGQVYGYTF.

This clonotype has only a few counts. The J gene is TRBJ2-1, the V gene TRBV6-6; 8 nucleotides line up with TRBD1. This CDR3 spans 15 amino acids. From germline, CDR1 is MNHNY and CDR2 SVGAGI (reference sequence). With V trimmed by 6 bases and J by 5 bases, 9 bases remained unmatched. CDR3: CASSPDRESHNEQFF. The CDR3 DNA reads as TGTGCCAGCAGCCCGGACAGGGAGTCCCACAATGAGCAGTTCTTC.

This clonotype was recorded at least ten times. This chain uses TRBV7-9 with TRBJ2-4, with D perhaps assigned TRBD1 or TRBD2 (6 bases each). This CDR3 comprises 15 residues. V gave up 2 bases and J gave up 8 bases, with 16 bases separating them. The germline CDR1 and CDR2 sequences are SEHNR and FQNEAQ (reference sequence). Here the CDR3 DNA reads TGTGCCAGCAGCTTATTCGGGGGCAGGGACGACATTCAGTACTTC. Translating gives CASSLFGGRDDIQYF. Filled out from reference TRBV7-9 and TRBJ2-4, the complete variable domain reads DTGVSQNPRHKITKRGQNVTFRCDPISEHNRLYWYRQTLGQGPEFLTYFQNEAQLEKSRLLSDRFSAERPKGSFSTLEIQRTEQGDSAMYLCASSLFGGRDDIQYFGAGTRLSVL.

Many counts were recorded for this clonotype. The genes are TRBV28 and TRBJ2-2; D is uncertain. CDR3 size: 13 residues. From germline, CDR1 is MDHEN and CDR2 SYDVKM. Between the trimmed V and J ends, which lost 6 bases and 6 bases, there was a span of 11 bases. In nucleotides, the CDR3 is TGTGCCAGCAGCCTCCGGTTATCCGGGGAGCTGTTTTTT. This sequence encodes CASSLRLSGELFF.

The chain recombines TRBV11-2 with TRBJ1-2, with D hard to call. This CDR3 spans 13 amino acids. The germline V and J ends were trimmed by 3 bases and 4 bases, with 9 bases remaining between them. Germline V gene sequence: CDR1 SGHAT, CDR2 FQNNGV. CDR3 region: CASSFAQFYGYTF. In DNA, the CDR3 is TGTGCCAGCAGCTTTGCACAGTTCTATGGCTACACCTTC.

This clonotype occurred a few times. V gene TRBV10-3 combines with J gene TRBJ1-2; TRBD1 might be the D (6 bases). V gave up 0 bases and J gave up 2 bases, with 13 bases separating them. Germline CDR1 and CDR2: ENHRY and SYGVKD. This CDR3 spans 16 amino acids. CDR3 nucleotide sequence: TGTGCCATCAGTGAGTCGCCGGGAACAGGGAACTATGGCTACACCTTC. Translating gives CAISESPGTGNYGYTF.

This clonotype was seen repeatedly, ten times or more. The chain links TRBV7-2 to TRBJ1-1, with D possibly being TRBD1 (5 bases). The CDR3 loop spans 15 amino acids. Between the trimmed V and J ends, which lost 2 bases and 4 bases, there was a span of 14 bases. Looked up from germline, CDR1 is SGHTA and CDR2 is FQGNSA. CDR3 DNA sequence: TGTGCCAGCAGCTTATTGGTCAGGGCGGGCACTGAAGCTTTCTTT. This codes for CASSLLVRAGTEAFF. The complete variable domain, with remaining parts taken from reference TRBV7-2 and TRBJ1-1, reads GAGVSQSPSNKVTEKGKDVELRCDPISGHTALYWYRQSLGQGLEFLIYFQGNSAPDKSGLPSDRFSAERTGGSVSTLTIQRTQQEDSAVYLCASSLLVRAGTEAFFGQGTRLTVV.

This clonotype was seen ten or more times. V is TRBV7-9 and J is TRBJ2-7; D call uncertain. This CDR3 is 12 amino acids long. Trimming cost V 2 bases and J 0 bases, with 2 bases left between them. Germline CDR1 reads SEHNR; CDR2 reads FQNEAQ (reference sequence). As DNA, the CDR3 is TGTGCCAGCAGCTTATCCTCCTACGAGCAGTACTTC. The encoded protein is CASSLSSYEQYF.

The chain links TRBV28 to TRBJ1-2; no clear D. The CDR3 has 15 residues. Trimming left V 4 bases short and J 2 bases short, with 14 bases between. Germline CDR1 MDHEN, CDR2 SYDVKM. CDR3: CASSSPSSENYGYTF. DNA of the CDR3: TGTGCCAGCAGTTCCCCCTCTTCAGAAAACTATGGCTACACCTTC.

This clonotype turned up a few times. V is TRBV7-8 and J is TRBJ1-5; no clear D gene. Looked up from germline, CDR1 is SGHVS and CDR2 is FQNEAQ. The ends were cut back, 0 bases at V and 8 bases at J, with 11 bases in the middle. The CDR3 runs to 14 residues. The CDR3 sequence: CASSLAEGLEPQHF. For the CDR3, the DNA is TGTGCCAGCAGCTTAGCTGAAGGGCTTGAGCCCCAGCATTTT.

Ten or more counts support this clonotype. The chain recombines TRBV20-1 with TRBJ2-3, with a possible D match to TRBD1 (8 bases). The length of the CDR3 is 14 residues. The germline gives CDR1 DFQATT, CDR2 SNEGSKA (reference sequence). Between the trimmed V and J ends, which lost 6 bases and 5 bases, there was a span of 18 bases. The CDR3 region has the DNA TGCAGTGCAACCAGGGGGCGCGGGGGAGATACGCAGTATTTT. Protein product: CSATRGRGGDTQYF.

This clonotype occurred a few times. The chain combines TRBV5-4 with TRBJ1-3; D gene ambiguous. Germline CDR1 and CDR2: SGHNT and YYREEE (reference sequence). The V end lost 4 bases, the J end lost 4 bases, and 18 bases lay between the germline ends. This CDR3 has 16 residues. The DNA of the CDR3 is TGTGCCAGCAGCGTCTCGGGAGGGCCGGGCGGAAACACCATATATTTT. This sequence encodes CASSVSGGPGGNTIYF.